Listed below are T cell receptor beta chains from one sample, sequenced in a study of neurological immune-mediated disorders. One entry per CDR3 protein, called by TCRdb with MiXCR from the 5' RACE reads. The sample holds 24,000 or so distinct CDR3 sequences, about 2.6% seen once. Source material: PBMCs. These receptors all stem from a woman aged 45-65 years with multiple sclerosis. Both conserved end residues are part of each CDR3. A D gene is named only where the DNA matches it firmly. A clone size is listed for some rows: how often the clone was seen (once, few, many), or a class if it is expanded.

D,J,size,V,DNA,CDR3
-,TRBJ2-1,-,TRBV10-3,TGTGCCATCAGTGATCAAGGCCTGGGCAATGAGCAGTTCTTC,CAISDQGLGNEQFF
-,TRBJ2-1,many,TRBV9,TGTGCCAGCAGCGTCCAGACTAGAGTCCACAATGAGCAGTTCTTC,CASSVQTRVHNEQFF
TRBD1,TRBJ1-1,medium-sized,TRBV3-1,TGTGCCAGCAGCCAAGTGCTGGAGGGGGCACCTGAAGCTTTCTTT,CASSQVLEGAPEAFF
TRBD2,TRBJ2-5,many,TRBV11-1,TGTGCCAGCAGTTACCGGGGGGAAGAGACCCAGTACTTC,CASSYRGEETQYF
-,TRBJ1-2,many,TRBV3-1,TGTGCCAGCAGCCAAGAGATGGGGGATCTAGGCTACACCTTC,CASSQEMGDLGYTF
-,TRBJ1-5,many,TRBV3-1,TGTGCCAGCAGCCAACGGGGGCGCGGGGCTGGCAATCAGCCCCAGCATTTT,CASSQRGRGAGNQPQHF
TRBD1,TRBJ2-7,many,TRBV20-1,TGCAGTGCTACAATCGGGACAGGGGCTAACGAGCAGTACTTC,CSATIGTGANEQYF
-,TRBJ1-1,many,TRBV6-2/TRBV6-3,TGTGCCAGCAGTTACTCCTCGCTGAACACTGAAGCTTTCTTT,CASSYSSLNTEAFF
-,TRBJ2-7,many,TRBV9,TGTGCCAGCAGCGTGACCCAAAATGGGAACTACGAGCAGTACTTC,CASSVTQNGNYEQYF
-,TRBJ1-2,many,TRBV3-1,TGTGCCAGCAGCCAAGATGGCAATCATGGCTACACCTTC,CASSQDGNHGYTF
-,TRBJ2-5,many,TRBV7-9,TGTGCCAGCAGCACATCAGCGGCGCAAGAGACCCAGTACTTC,CASSTSAAQETQYF
TRBD1,TRBJ2-7,many,TRBV7-2,TGTGCCAGCAGCTACGGGTTGGGGACAGTTGCCTACGAGCAGTACTTC,CASSYGLGTVAYEQYF
-,TRBJ2-7,many,TRBV10-3,TGTGCCATCAGTACCCAAGACAGCTCCTACGAGCAGTACTTC,CAISTQDSSYEQYF
-,TRBJ2-2,many,TRBV4-1,TGCGCCAGCAGCCAACAAGCGAACACCGGGGAGCTGTTTTTT,CASSQQANTGELFF
-,TRBJ2-5,many,TRBV5-1,TGCGCCAGCAGCTTACAAACGACAGTCCAAGAGACCCAGTACTTC,CASSLQTTVQETQYF
-,TRBJ2-7,-,TRBV2,TGTGCCAGCAGTGTGGGTCCCTCTGGTTACGAGCAGTACTTC,CASSVGPSGYEQYF
TRBD2,TRBJ2-2,many,TRBV7-6,TGTGCCAGCAGCTTAGTCCGGGGGGCCGGGGAGCTGTTTTTT,CASSLVRGAGELFF
-,TRBJ2-4,many,TRBV20-1,TGCAGTGCTCAGGCGTCAAAAAACATTCAGTACTTC,CSAQASKNIQYF
TRBD1,TRBJ1-2,-,TRBV5-1,TGCGCCAGCAGCCCGGGACAGGGCCTCCGCTATGGCTACACCTTC,CASSPGQGLRYGYTF
-,TRBJ2-7,many,TRBV5-1,TGCGCCAGCAGCTTGGACGCCAAGTACGAGCAGTACTTC,CASSLDAKYEQYF
TRBD1,TRBJ2-5,many,TRBV15,TGTGCCACCAGGCCGGGACAGGGACCCCTAGAGACCCAGTACTTC,CATRPGQGPLETQYF
TRBD1,TRBJ2-7,many,TRBV20-1,TGCAGTGCTAGGCCCCAGGGGGCTTTATCCTACGAGCAGTACTTC,CSARPQGALSYEQYF
TRBD1,TRBJ2-7,-,TRBV5-1,TGCGCCAGCAGCTTGGCGCAGGGGGCCTACGAGCAGTACTTC,CASSLAQGAYEQYF
-,TRBJ1-6,many,TRBV20-1,TGCAGTGCTAGAGATATGGCGTCAGGGCCAAATTCACCCCTCCACTTT,CSARDMASGPNSPLHF
-,TRBJ2-7,few,TRBV6-2/TRBV6-3,TGTGCCAGCAGTACCCCCTTTGCCTTGGGGACGGAGCAGTACTTC,CASSTPFALGTEQYF
-,TRBJ1-5,many,TRBV10-3,TGTGCCATCAGCCAGGGAACCCAAGACAGCAATCAGCCCCAGCATTTT,CAISQGTQDSNQPQHF
-,TRBJ1-1,-,TRBV18,TGTGCCAGCTCACCAACGGGGAAGAAGAACACTGAAGCTTTCTTT,CASSPTGKKNTEAFF
TRBD1,TRBJ1-2,many,TRBV6-2/TRBV6-3,TGTGCCAGCAGTTACTCGAGGGCGCAGACAGGGGGCGACCGGCGTGGCTACACCTTC,CASSYSRAQTGGDRRGYTF
TRBD1,TRBJ2-7,many,TRBV9,TGTGCCAGCAGCGTAGATGGACAGGGGGCGGACGAGCAGTACTTC,CASSVDGQGADEQYF
-,TRBJ2-7,many,TRBV20-1,TGCAGTGCTAAGCTCCAGGGCAGCGAGCAGTACTTC,CSAKLQGSEQYF
TRBD1,TRBJ2-3,many,TRBV27,TGTGCCAGCAGTCCCGGGGACAGGGTGGTAGATACGCAGTATTTT,CASSPGDRVVDTQYF
TRBD2,TRBJ2-1,many,TRBV20-1,TGCAGTGCTAGCCTAGCGGGAGGGTATAATGAGCAGTTCTTC,CSASLAGGYNEQFF